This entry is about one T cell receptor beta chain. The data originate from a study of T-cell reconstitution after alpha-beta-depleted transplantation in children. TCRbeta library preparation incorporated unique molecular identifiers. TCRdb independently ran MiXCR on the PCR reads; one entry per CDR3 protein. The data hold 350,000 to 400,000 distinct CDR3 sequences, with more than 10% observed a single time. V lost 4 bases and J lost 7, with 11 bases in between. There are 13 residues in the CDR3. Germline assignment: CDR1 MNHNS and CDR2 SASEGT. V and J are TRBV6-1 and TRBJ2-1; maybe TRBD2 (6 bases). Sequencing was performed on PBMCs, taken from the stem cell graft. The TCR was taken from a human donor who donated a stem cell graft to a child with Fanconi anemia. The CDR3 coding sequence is TGTGCCAGCAGTGGGACTACGAAAAATGAGCAGTTCTTC. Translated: CASSGTTKNEQFF.